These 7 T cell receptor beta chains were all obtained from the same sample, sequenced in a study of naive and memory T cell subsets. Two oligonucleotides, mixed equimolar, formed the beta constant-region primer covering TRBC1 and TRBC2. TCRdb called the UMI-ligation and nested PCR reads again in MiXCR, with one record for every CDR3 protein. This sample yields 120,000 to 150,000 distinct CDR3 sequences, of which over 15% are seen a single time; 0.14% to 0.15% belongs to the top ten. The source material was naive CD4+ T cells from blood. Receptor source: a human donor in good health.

CDR3 coding DNA: TGTGCCAGCAGGGATCACGGGACAGGGGACCAGTACTTC. Translated, it gives CASRDHGTGDQYF. V usage is TRBV27 and J usage is TRBJ2-5; 10 bases are shared with TRBD1. The V gene end was trimmed by 6 bases and the J gene end by 10 bases; junction bases not matched to a gene: 8. The V gene's germline CDR1 is MNHEY and CDR2 SMNVEV (reference sequence). The length of the CDR3 is 13 residues.

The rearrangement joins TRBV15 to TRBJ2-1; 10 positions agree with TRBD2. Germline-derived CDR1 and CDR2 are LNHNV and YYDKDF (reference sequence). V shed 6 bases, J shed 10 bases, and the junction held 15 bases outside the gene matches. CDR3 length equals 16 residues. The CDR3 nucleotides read TGTGCCACCAGGGGCCGTACCAGCGGGAGGGAATACGAGCAGTTCTTC. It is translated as CATRGRTSGREYEQFF.

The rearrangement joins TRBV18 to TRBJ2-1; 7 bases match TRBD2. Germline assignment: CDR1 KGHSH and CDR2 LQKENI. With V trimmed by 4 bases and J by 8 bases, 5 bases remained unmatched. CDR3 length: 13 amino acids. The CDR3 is CASSLLTSHEQFF. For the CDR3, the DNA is TGTGCCAGCTCACTACTGACTAGCCATGAGCAGTTCTTC.

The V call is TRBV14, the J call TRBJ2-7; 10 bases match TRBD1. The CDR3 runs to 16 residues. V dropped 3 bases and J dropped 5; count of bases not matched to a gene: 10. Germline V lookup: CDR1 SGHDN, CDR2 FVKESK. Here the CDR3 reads CASSQLLGQGNHEQYF. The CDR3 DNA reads TGTGCCAGCAGCCAGCTATTGGGACAGGGGAACCACGAGCAGTACTTC. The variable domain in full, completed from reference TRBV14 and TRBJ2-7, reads EAGVTQFPSHSVIEKGQTVTLRCDPISGHDNLYWYRRVMGKEIKFLLHFVKESKQDESGMPNNRFLAERTGGTYSTLKVQPAELEDSGVYFCASSQLLGQGNHEQYFGPGTRLTVT.

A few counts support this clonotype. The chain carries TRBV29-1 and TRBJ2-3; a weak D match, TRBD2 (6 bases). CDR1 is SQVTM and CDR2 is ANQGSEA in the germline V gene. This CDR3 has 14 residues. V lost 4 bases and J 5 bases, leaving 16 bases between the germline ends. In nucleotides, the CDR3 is TGCAGCGTTGGCGGGGTTTTCGCGGGAGATACGCAGTATTTT. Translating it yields CSVGGVFAGDTQYF.

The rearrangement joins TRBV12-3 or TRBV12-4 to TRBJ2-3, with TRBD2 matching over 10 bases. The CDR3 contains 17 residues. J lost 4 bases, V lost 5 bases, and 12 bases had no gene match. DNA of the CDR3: TGTGCCAGCAGTGGCAACGAGGGGCTAGCGGGAGCAGATACGCAGTATTTT. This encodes CASSGNEGLAGADTQYF.

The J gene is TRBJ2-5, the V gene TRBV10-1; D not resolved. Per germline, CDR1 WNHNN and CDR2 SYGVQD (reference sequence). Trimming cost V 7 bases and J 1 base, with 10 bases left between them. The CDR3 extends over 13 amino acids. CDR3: CASIPEPQETQYF. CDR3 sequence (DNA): TGCGCCAGCATCCCAGAACCCCAAGAGACCCAGTACTTC.